One and the same sample provided the 14 T cell receptor beta chains below, sequenced in a study of blood T cell repertoires in COVID-19 (dated by TCRdb to about 2020). The library came from the immunoSEQ multiplex PCR assay. The immuneACCESS repertoire file appears here via TCRdb, limited to in-frame rearrangements. These files lack a portion of the clones; in checked studies, under half of the deficit traces to unresolved V genes, and the cause of the others is not known. For this sample the table gives 80,000 to 100,000 clones, of which about 86% were detected only once. The ten largest clones take up approximately 12% of the sample. The sequenced sample consisted of peripheral blood. These receptors were collected from a woman aged 55-75 years in a cohort sampled during active or convalescent COVID-19.

The chain links TRBV27 to TRBJ2-1, with TRBD2 matching over 8 bases. J gave up 6 bases and V 5 bases, and 21 bases lay outside the gene matches. The CDR3 is 19 residues long. Germline CDR1 and CDR2: MNHEY and SMNVEV (reference sequence). The CDR3: CASSILPASGTSKFNEQFF. CDR3 sequence (DNA): TGTGCCAGCAGTATCCTCCCCGCCTCCGGGACTAGTAAGTTCAATGAGCAGTTCTTC.

The gene calls are TRBV4-1 and TRBJ1-3; tentative D call: TRBD1 (5 bases). Deletions cut 2 bases from V and 3 bases from J, with 8 bases between. This CDR3 spans 14 amino acids. CDR1 is MGHRA and CDR2 is YSYEKL in the germline V gene. The CDR3 DNA reads as TGCGCCAGCAGCCAAAAGACAGTTGGAAACACCATATATTTT. This encodes CASSQKTVGNTIYF.

This chain joins TRBV10-1 and TRBJ2-1; 13 bases match TRBD2. The ends lost 6 bases at V and 5 bases at J; junction bases unmatched: 4. Germline CDR1 and CDR2: WNHNN and SYGVQD (reference sequence). This CDR3 region has 15 residues. This CDR3 reads CASSGLAGVNNEQFF. The CDR3 coding sequence is TGCGCCAGCAGCGGACTAGCGGGAGTCAACAATGAGCAGTTCTTC.

The chain carries TRBV11-2 and TRBJ1-2; TRBD1 agrees at 9 bases. V trimming: 8 bases; J trimming: 3 bases; junction bases outside the gene matches: 13. This CDR3 is built from 16 residues. Germline V gene sequence: CDR1 SGHAT, CDR2 FQNNGV. Here the CDR3 DNA reads TGTGCCAGCGTCCGGGGACAGGGAGTCAGGGACTATGGCTACACCTTC. It translates to CASVRGQGVRDYGYTF.

In its sample, this clone was seen once. J is TRBJ1-6 and V is TRBV7-9; D may be TRBD1 (5 bases). This CDR3 is 13 amino acids long. V lost 6 bases and J 7 bases, leaving 10 bases between the germline ends. Germline CDR1 is SEHNR and CDR2 is FQNEAQ (reference sequence). The CDR3 reads CASSSSGNSPLHF. CDR3 nucleotide sequence: TGTGCCAGCAGTTCCTCAGGGAATTCACCCCTCCACTTT.

The gene calls are TRBV19 and TRBJ1-1; perhaps TRBD1 as D (5 bases). The V and J ends lost 6 bases and 0 bases respectively, with 8 bases between them. This CDR3 region has 13 residues. Per germline, CDR1 LNHDA and CDR2 SQIVND (reference sequence). The CDR3 DNA reads as TGTGCCAGTAGAGGGGTCCTGAACACTGAAGCTTTCTTT. Residues: CASRGVLNTEAFF.

The genes are TRBV18 and TRBJ2-1; 7 positions match TRBD2. This CDR3 is 13 amino acids long. Trimming took 3 bases from V and 14 from J; bases not matched to a gene: 10. Looked up from germline, CDR1 is KGHSH and CDR2 is LQKENI. CDR3 in amino acids: CASSPEGRAREFF. The DNA of the CDR3 is TGTGCCAGCTCACCCGAAGGGAGGGCTAGAGAGTTCTTC.

The gene calls are TRBV30 and TRBJ1-3, with 8 bases matching TRBD1. This CDR3 is built from 13 residues. Germline V gene data show CDR1 as GTSNPN and CDR2 as SVGIG (reference sequence). V lost 4 bases and J lost 4; bases outside the gene matches: 3. The CDR3: CAWTGTGGNTIYF. In DNA form, the CDR3 reads TGTGCCTGGACCGGGACAGGAGGAAACACCATATATTTT. Together with reference TRBV30 and TRBJ1-3, the CDR3 gives the full variable domain: SQTIHQWPATLVQPVGSPLSLECTVEGTSNPNLYWYRQAAGRGLQLLFYSVGIGQISSEVPQNLSASRPQDRQFILSSKKLLLSDSGFYLCAWTGTGGNTIYFGEGSWLTVV.

J is TRBJ2-1 and V is TRBV6-5; a weak D match, TRBD1 (7 bases). V was shortened by 8 bases and J by 8 bases, with 19 bases between the two germline ends. This CDR3 is built from 14 residues. Germline-derived CDR1 and CDR2 are MNHEY and SVGAGI. The CDR3: CASPLRAGGHEQFF. Here the CDR3 DNA reads TGTGCCAGCCCCCTTCGTGCAGGGGGGCATGAGCAGTTCTTC.

The V and J genes are TRBV21-1 and TRBJ2-4; the D call TRBD1 from the table was never checked on the DNA. TRBV21-1 is tagged as a pseudogene. The CDR3 loop spans 16 amino acids. CDR3 sequence: CASSEGAGKAKNIQYF. In DNA form, the CDR3 reads TGTGCCAGCAGCGAGGGGGCAGGGAAAGCCAAAAACATTCAGTACTTC.

The rearrangement joins TRBV27 to TRBJ2-7, with a weak D call TRBD1 (7 bases). Germline CDR1 and CDR2: MNHEY and SMNVEV (reference sequence). The CDR3 totals 15 residues. V lost 7 bases, J lost 3 bases, and 19 bases lay in between. This chain's CDR3 is CASTADRTNHYEQYF. CDR3 nucleotides: TGTGCCAGCACCGCGGACAGGACTAACCACTACGAGCAGTACTTC.

The genes are TRBV19 and TRBJ1-1; 7 bases map to TRBD1. Germline CDR1 is LNHDA and CDR2 is SQIVND (reference sequence). The CDR3 sequence is 13 residues long. The ends lost 1 base at V and 8 bases at J; junction bases unmatched: 4. As DNA, the CDR3 is TGTGCCAGTAGTATAGGGACAGGCGGGGAAGCTTTCTTT. The encoded protein is CASSIGTGGEAFF.

V gene TRBV7-9 combines with J gene TRBJ2-7; D is perhaps TRBD1 (6 bases). This CDR3 has 15 amino acids. CDR1 and CDR2 from the germline V gene are SEHNR and FQNEAQ (reference sequence). V lost 5 bases and J 0 bases, leaving 14 bases between the germline ends. The CDR3 is CASSPTGISSYEQYF. CDR3 nucleotides: TGTGCCAGCAGCCCCACAGGGATAAGCTCCTACGAGCAGTACTTC.

V gene TRBV28 combines with J gene TRBJ1-3; D not certain. The CDR3 is 15 amino acids. V gave up 6 bases and J gave up 7 bases, with 19 bases separating them. Per germline, CDR1 MDHEN and CDR2 SYDVKM. In DNA form, the CDR3 reads TGTGCCAGCAGCTCTAATGGAGCGTCTAGGAACACCATATATTTT. Translating gives CASSSNGASRNTIYF.